The present entry profiles one T cell receptor (beta chain) with its context. The entry originates in a study of blood T cell repertoires in COVID-19. Study information: Samples representing acute and convalescent COVID-19 were sourced from the United States, Italy and Spain.

Profiling relied on immunoSEQ multiplex PCR, and the TCRdb table lists in-frame clones only, not all of them. Of 260,000 or so clones listed, 85% are singletons. With 2 bases clipped from V and 3 bases from J, the junction kept 1 base outside the gene matches. Germline-derived CDR1 and CDR2 are MNHEY and SVGEGT. The CDR3 has 14 residues. Enrolled through a virtual design, the participants were between roughly 18 and 90 years of age and came from 24 US areas. The study counted Cohort 3 donors as recovered given two negative PCRs, clearance, or symptom resolution. The specimen was PBMCs or T cells enriched from blood (not recorded which). The chain uses TRBV6-2 or TRBV6-3 and TRBJ2-7; 10 bases match TRBD2. The clonotype was recovered from a woman between 45 and 60 years old who had recovered from COVID-19. The CDR3 region has the DNA TGTGCCAGCAGTTACCTAGCGGGAGTCTACGAGCAGTACTTC. The encoded protein is CASSYLAGVYEQYF.